The next 20 T cell receptor beta chains were all read from a single sample in a study of CD8+ T cells in alopecia areata (dated 2018 in TCRdb). Interpreted using the paper, the time point label stands for: roughly 24 weeks on oral tofacitinib. The treatment or condition tag for this specimen amounts to: oral pan-JAK inhibitor, 5-10 mg twice daily. The library was prepared using the immunoSEQ multiplex PCR assay. RNA was extracted from all samples and reverse transcribed into cDNA, which served as template for TCR sequencing. TCRdb's version of the immuneACCESS table is confined to in-frame rearrangements and falls short of the full clone set. An unresolved V gene accounts for under half of the shortfall where checked; the remainder is of unknown origin. The sample yields hundreds of thousands of clones; roughly 50% were counted once. More than 1.5% of the sample is held by the ten biggest clonotypes.

The specimen comprised CD4+ T cells sorted from blood, sampled at week 24, from a patient treated with tofacitinib. These receptors came from a human donor with alopecia areata.

CDR3 sequence reads: CAIKGRLSDTQYF. CDR3 sequence (DNA): TGTGCCATCAAGGGTAGGCTATCAGATACGCAGTATTTT. The chain couples TRBV10-3 to TRBJ2-3; D gene ambiguous. V was trimmed by 7 bases and J by 4 bases, leaving 12 bases between them. This CDR3 is 13 amino acids long. Germline V lookup: CDR1 ENHRY, CDR2 SYGVKD.

V gene TRBV15 combines with J gene TRBJ2-3, with D perhaps given as TRBD1 or TRBD2 (6 bases each). Trimming took 0 bases from V and 4 from J, leaving 14 bases between them. The CDR3 consists of 16 residues. CDR1 and CDR2 (germline): LNHNV, YYDKDF (reference sequence). CDR3 protein: CATSRDVGGLADTQYF. As DNA, the CDR3 is TGTGCCACCAGCAGAGATGTCGGGGGCTTGGCAGATACGCAGTATTTT.

CDR3 coding DNA: TGTGCCAGCAGTCTTGGACAGGGCACAGATACGCAGTATTTT. Amino acids: CASSLGQGTDTQYF. The rearrangement uses TRBV7-3 and TRBJ2-3; 7 bases map to TRBD1. J gave up 1 base and V 6 bases, and 4 bases lay outside the gene matches. The CDR3 loop spans 14 amino acids. Germline V lookup: CDR1 SGHTA, CDR2 FQGTGA.

This chain connects TRBV30 to TRBJ2-3, with no clear D. Germline CDR1 is GTSNPN and CDR2 is SVGIG (reference sequence). The CDR3 sequence is 12 residues long. Between the trimmed V and J ends, which lost 1 base and 1 base, there was a span of 3 bases. Written as DNA, the CDR3 is TGTGCCTGGAGTGCGGGCACAGATACGCAGTATTTT. Translation gives CAWSAGTDTQYF.

This clone was seen only a few times. The chain employs TRBV28 and TRBJ2-2; tentatively, D is TRBD1 (5 bases). V was cut by 9 bases and J by 3 bases, with 17 bases left in between. This CDR3 contains 15 residues. Germline CDR1 reads MDHEN; CDR2 reads SYDVKM. CDR3 region: CASHPGRVDTGELFF. In DNA, the CDR3 is TGTGCCAGTCACCCGGGCAGGGTGGACACCGGGGAGCTGTTTTTT.

The chain carries TRBV27 and TRBJ1-6; maybe TRBD1 (5 bases). Trimming took off 7 bases at V and 7 bases at J, with 11 bases between the two ends. Per germline, CDR1 MNHEY and CDR2 SMNVEV (reference sequence). This CDR3 contains 13 residues. CDR3 amino acids: CASTSYRNSPLHF. Here the CDR3 DNA reads TGTGCCAGCACGTCCTACAGGAATTCACCCCTCCACTTT.

V gene TRBV27 combines with J gene TRBJ1-1, with a possible D match to TRBD1 (5 bases). V was pared by 2 bases and J by 7 bases, with 11 bases between. Germline CDR1 reads MNHEY; CDR2 reads SMNVEV (reference sequence). This CDR3 has 13 residues. CDR3 sequence reads: CASSLMGRIEAFF. The CDR3 DNA follows: TGTGCCAGCAGTTTAATGGGACGGATTGAAGCTTTCTTT.

This chain joins TRBV29-1 and TRBJ2-3, with TRBD1 identical over 8 bases. This CDR3 comprises 16 residues. The junction had 9 bases not matched to a gene; V was cut back by 1 base and J by 3 bases. The germline V gene encodes CDR1 SQVTM and CDR2 ANQGSEA. This chain's CDR3 is CSVEGVTGGRTDTQYF. For the CDR3, the DNA is TGCAGCGTTGAAGGTGTAACAGGGGGTCGGACAGATACGCAGTATTTT.

As regards this clone: At one end the junction does not follow the germline gene, possibly because of a read error. The same CDR3 is also encoded by other DNA sequences in this sample. The J gene is TRBJ2-1, the V gene TRBV7-7, with 8 nucleotides matching TRBD1. The CDR3 is 13 amino acids. Looked up from germline, CDR1 is SSHAT and CDR2 is FNYEAQ (reference sequence). The CDR3 here is CASSLDRGNEQFF. CDR3 DNA sequence: TGTGCTAGCAGCTTAGACAGGGGCAATGAGCAGTTCTTC.

The chain carries TRBV10-3 and TRBJ2-7; 10 bases align to TRBD1. CDR1 is ENHRY and CDR2 is SYGVKD in the germline V gene. The CDR3 is made up of 14 amino acids. J was trimmed by 2 bases and V by 3 bases; bases with no gene match: 1. The CDR3 coding sequence is TGTGCCATCAGTGATGGGACAGGGGCCTACGAGCAGTACTTC. Its protein product is CAISDGTGAYEQYF.

CDR3 loop: CSVGTLTITEAFF. The CDR3 nucleotides are TGCAGCGTCGGGACACTTACCATCACTGAAGCTTTCTTT. The rearrangement uses TRBV29-1 and TRBJ1-1, with D possibly TRBD1 on 6 matching bases. Germline lookup yields CDR1 SQVTM and CDR2 ANQGSEA. V was clipped by 6 bases and J by 4 bases, with 15 bases between them. The CDR3 is 13 amino acids.

CDR3 residues: CASSRDDNSPLHF. CDR3 in DNA: TGCGCCAGCAGCCGGGATGATAATTCACCCCTCCACTTT. The chain combines TRBV5-1 with TRBJ1-6, with no clear D. Germline V gene lookup returns CDR1 SGHRS and CDR2 YFSETQ. The CDR3 extends over 13 amino acids. The V end was cut by 4 bases, the J end by 5 bases, with 7 bases between.

The chain couples TRBV29-1 to TRBJ1-1, with 8 bases fitting TRBD1. Germline values: CDR1 SQVTM, CDR2 ANQGSEA. This CDR3 is built from 13 residues. Trimming at V came to 4 bases and at J to 10 bases, leaving 11 bases not matched to a gene. The CDR3 DNA is TGCAGCGTTGTGGGACAGGTAGCAGTAGCAGCTTTCTTT. It encodes CSVVGQVAVAAFF. Filled out from reference TRBV29-1 and TRBJ1-1, the complete variable domain reads SAVISQKPSRDICQRGTSLTIQCQVDSQVTMMFWYRQQPGQSLTLIATANQGSEATYESGFVIDKFPISRPNLTFSTLTVSNMSPEDSSIYLCSVVGQVAVAAFFGQGTRLTVV.

The V and J genes are TRBV9 and TRBJ2-3, with 10 bases that match TRBD2. CDR1 is SGDLS, CDR2 YYNGEE, per germline. The trim removed 0 bases at V and 2 bases at J, leaving 9 bases unmatched. The CDR3 runs to 18 residues. DNA of the CDR3: TGTGCCAGCAGCGTAGGATTATTAGCGGGGGGCCTCACAGATACGCAGTATTTT. Amino acids: CASSVGLLAGGLTDTQYF.

This clone was counted between two and nine times. The genes are TRBV30 and TRBJ1-5; no firm D call. The V and J ends lost 1 base and 6 bases respectively, with 13 bases between them. Per germline, CDR1 GTSNPN and CDR2 SVGIG (reference sequence). CDR3 size: 14 residues. This CDR3 is CAWSGDEIPQPQHF. CDR3 nucleotides: TGTGCCTGGAGTGGAGACGAAATTCCTCAGCCCCAGCATTTT.

CDR3 bases: TGTGCCAGCAGCTCGACAGTCGGTGGCAATCAGCCCCAGCATTTT. Amino acid sequence: CASSSTVGGNQPQHF. The gene calls are TRBV7-2 and TRBJ1-5; tentative D call: TRBD1 (5 bases). This CDR3 is built from 15 residues. The germline V gene has CDR1 SGHTA and CDR2 FQGNSA. V was shortened by 4 bases and J by 2 bases, with 12 bases between the two germline ends. The full variable domain, completed using reference TRBV7-2 and TRBJ1-5, is GAGVSQSPSNKVTEKGKDVELRCDPISGHTALYWYRQSLGQGLEFLIYFQGNSAPDKSGLPSDRFSAERTGGSVSTLTIQRTQQEDSAVYLCASSSTVGGNQPQHFGDGTRLSIL.

This rearrangement joins TRBV15 to TRBJ1-1; D is undetermined. Germline CDR1 reads LNHNV; CDR2 reads YYDKDF (reference sequence). The CDR3 extends over 17 amino acids. The germline V and J ends were trimmed by 5 bases and 3 bases, with 22 bases remaining between them. The CDR3 here is CATSPWEGSGRYTEAFF. The DNA for the CDR3 is TGTGCCACCAGCCCCTGGGAGGGAAGCGGGAGGTACACTGAAGCTTTCTTT.

This clone was observed a few times. The chain uses TRBV5-5 and TRBJ2-5, with D perhaps matching TRBD1 (5 bases). The CDR3 spans 14 residues. The germline CDR1 and CDR2 sequences are SGHKS and YYEKEE (reference sequence). Trimming removed 2 bases from V and 6 bases from J, with 14 bases in between. DNA of the CDR3: TGTGCCAGCAGCTTTTCTATGCAGGGAAAGACCCAGTACTTC. This encodes CASSFSMQGKTQYF.

The table lists this clone with many counts. Compared with germline, one end of the junction differs, possibly owing to a read error. The J gene is TRBJ2-1, the V gene TRBV7-7, with D possibly TRBD2 on 7 matching bases. The length of the CDR3 is 17 residues. From germline, CDR1 is SSHAT and CDR2 FNYEAQ (reference sequence). The CDR3 DNA follows: TGTGCTAGCAGCTTAGGGGGGGGCACTACGACCTACAATGAGCAGTTCTTC. Translation: CASSLGGGTTTYNEQFF.

This chain links TRBV7-2 with TRBJ1-2, with D hard to call. Germline CDR1 is SGHTA and CDR2 is FQGNSA. V lost 0 bases and J 5 bases, leaving 13 bases between the germline ends. The CDR3 has 15 residues. The CDR3 nucleotides are TGTGCCAGCAGCTTAGCCACCCGGGTGGAATATGGCTACACCTTC. This codes for CASSLATRVEYGYTF.